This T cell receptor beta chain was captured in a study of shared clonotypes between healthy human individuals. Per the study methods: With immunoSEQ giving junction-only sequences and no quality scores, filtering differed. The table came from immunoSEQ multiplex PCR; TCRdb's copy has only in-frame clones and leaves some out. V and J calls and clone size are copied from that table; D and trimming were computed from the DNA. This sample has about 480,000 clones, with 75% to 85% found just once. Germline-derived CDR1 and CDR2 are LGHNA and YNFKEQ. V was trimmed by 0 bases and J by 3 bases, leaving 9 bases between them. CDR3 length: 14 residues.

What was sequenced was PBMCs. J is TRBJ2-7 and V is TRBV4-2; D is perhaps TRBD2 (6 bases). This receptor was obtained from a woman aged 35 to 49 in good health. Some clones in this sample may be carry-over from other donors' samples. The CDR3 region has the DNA TGTGCCAGCAGCCAAGATCCCGGGGGCTACGAGCAGTACTTC. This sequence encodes CASSQDPGGYEQYF.